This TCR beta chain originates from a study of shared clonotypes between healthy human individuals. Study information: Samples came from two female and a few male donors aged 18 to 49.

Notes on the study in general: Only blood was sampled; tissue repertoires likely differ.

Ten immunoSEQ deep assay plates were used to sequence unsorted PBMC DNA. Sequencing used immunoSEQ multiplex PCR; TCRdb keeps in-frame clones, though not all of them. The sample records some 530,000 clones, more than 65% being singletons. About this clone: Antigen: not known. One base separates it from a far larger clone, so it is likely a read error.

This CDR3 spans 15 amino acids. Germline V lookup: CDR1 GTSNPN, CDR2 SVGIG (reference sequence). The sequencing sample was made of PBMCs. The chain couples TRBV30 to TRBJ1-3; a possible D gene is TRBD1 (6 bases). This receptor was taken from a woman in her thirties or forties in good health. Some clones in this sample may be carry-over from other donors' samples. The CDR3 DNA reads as TGTGCCTGGAGCCGAAGGGGGTTAGCTGGAAACGCCATATATTTT. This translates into CAWSRRGLAGNAIYF.